The 25 T cell receptor beta chains presented below share a single source sample, sequenced in a study of cytomegalovirus exposure and HLA in healthy donors. The method was immunoSEQ multiplex PCR; TCRdb's version includes in-frame clones alone and lacks a portion of them. The sample carries approximately 150,000 clones, about 88% recorded once. Sequenced input: PBMCs. All receptors derive from a man aged 18 to 30 in good health and CMV-seropositive.

V gene TRBV11-3 combines with J gene TRBJ1-1; TRBD1 matches 7 bases. Unmatched junction bases numbered 14, after V lost 5 bases and J lost 8 bases. Germline CDR1 and CDR2: SGHNT and YENEEA. The CDR3 length is 15 residues. The CDR3 sequence: CASSARQGVEGEAFF. The CDR3 coding sequence is TGTGCCAGCAGCGCCCGACAGGGTGTGGAGGGGGAAGCTTTCTTT.

The chain is built from TRBV7-9 and TRBJ2-1, with D possibly matching TRBD1 (5 bases). Trimming took off 1 base at V and 13 bases at J, with 14 bases between the two ends. Per germline, CDR1 SEHNR and CDR2 FQNEAQ (reference sequence). The CDR3 covers 13 residues. The CDR3 DNA reads TGTGCCAGCAGCTTAGGTAGGGCAGGGCTTCAGTTCTTC. As protein: CASSLGRAGLQFF.

CDR3: CASSFWTGGSSEAFF. The CDR3 DNA is TGCGCCAGCAGCTTTTGGACAGGGGGCAGTTCTGAAGCTTTCTTT. This chain joins TRBV5-1 and TRBJ1-1; 11 nucleotides agree with TRBD1. The V gene end was trimmed by 2 bases and the J gene end by 6 bases; junction bases not matched to a gene: 6. Germline V CDR1 and CDR2: SGHRS, YFSETQ. This CDR3 is 15 amino acids long.

V and J are TRBV5-6 and TRBJ1-1; D gene uncertain. Per germline, CDR1 SGHDT and CDR2 YYEEEE. The CDR3 runs 15 residues. Trimming removed 4 bases at V and 5 bases at J, with 18 bases between. For the CDR3, the DNA is TGTGCCAGCAGCCTAATGAGGGCGGGTCTAACTGAAGCTTTCTTT. Translated: CASSLMRAGLTEAFF.

The chain's CDR3 is CASSFTPSEQYF. CDR3 sequence (DNA): TGTGCCAGCAGCTTTACTCCCTCCGAGCAGTACTTC. The V and J genes are TRBV6-6 and TRBJ2-7; D remains ambiguous. CDR3 length: 12 residues. Deletions cut 6 bases from V and 6 bases from J, with 12 bases between. CDR1 is MNHNY and CDR2 is SVGAGI in the germline V gene (reference sequence).

This clone appeared a single time. The chain employs TRBV5-6 and TRBJ1-4; tentatively, D is TRBD1 (5 bases). The germline V gene has CDR1 SGHDT and CDR2 YYEEEE. Trimming pared 2 bases from V and 7 bases from J, leaving 12 bases between. The CDR3 totals 14 residues. Here the CDR3 reads CASSFWGGGEKLFF. As DNA, the CDR3 is TGTGCCAGCAGCTTTTGGGGGGGAGGTGAAAAACTGTTTTTT.

The chain recombines TRBV19 with TRBJ2-1; D is perhaps TRBD1 (5 bases). In germline, CDR1 is LNHDA, CDR2 SQIVND (reference sequence). V was trimmed by 8 bases and J by 3 bases, leaving 17 bases between them. CDR3 size: 15 residues. The CDR3 bases are TGTGCCAGTGCCCGGACGGCGGACAACTACAATGAGCAGTTCTTC. Translated, it gives CASARTADNYNEQFF.

The chain carries TRBV19 and TRBJ2-3; 12 bases agree with TRBD2. The V segment lost 3 bases and the J segment 8 bases; nucleotides outside the gene matches: 6. There are 15 residues in the CDR3. Germline-derived CDR1 and CDR2 are LNHDA and SQIVND (reference sequence). CDR3 sequence reads: CASSMTSGSPATQYF. The DNA for the CDR3 is TGTGCCAGTAGTATGACTAGCGGGAGTCCCGCTACGCAGTATTTT.

The chain joins TRBV7-2 to TRBJ2-2; D remains ambiguous. The germline gives CDR1 SGHTA, CDR2 FQGNSA. The germline V and J ends were trimmed by 4 bases and 4 bases, with 7 bases remaining between them. The CDR3 totals 13 residues. DNA for the CDR3: TGTGCCAGCAGCTCTCTGGCCACCGGGGAGCTGTTTTTT. Translation gives CASSSLATGELFF.

The chain links TRBV19 to TRBJ2-7, with TRBD2 identical over 9 bases. Germline loops: CDR1 LNHDA, CDR2 SQIVND (reference sequence). The CDR3 totals 14 residues. V shed 3 bases and J 4 bases; nucleotides not matched to a gene: 4. The CDR3 loop reads CASSMRLAGYEQYF. The CDR3 DNA follows: TGTGCCAGTAGTATGAGGCTAGCGGGATACGAGCAGTACTTC.

The genes are TRBV5-1 and TRBJ1-3; D is perhaps TRBD1 (5 bases). CDR3 length: 15 residues. V was clipped by 1 base and J by 0 bases, with 8 bases between them. CDR1 is SGHRS, CDR2 YFSETQ, per germline. The CDR3 loop is CASSLWGDSGNTIYF. CDR3 sequence (DNA): TGCGCCAGCAGCTTGTGGGGGGACTCTGGAAACACCATATATTTT.

CDR3 region: CASRPTGDSNQPQHF. CDR3 nucleotide sequence: TGTGCCAGCAGACCTACAGGGGATAGCAATCAGCCCCAGCATTTT. The J gene is TRBJ1-5, the V gene TRBV6-5, with 7 bases fitting TRBD1. V dropped 6 bases and J dropped 0; count of bases not matched to a gene: 5. Per germline, CDR1 MNHEY and CDR2 SVGAGI. The CDR3 consists of 15 residues.

The chain is built from TRBV5-6 and TRBJ1-3; a possible D gene is TRBD1 (5 bases). The CDR3 spans 14 residues. V shed 4 bases and J shed 8 bases, with 16 bases lying between them. Per the germline V gene, CDR1 is SGHDT and CDR2 is YYEEEE. CDR3 bases: TGTGCCAGCAGCGCAAGGACCGGGGGTGACACCATATATTTT. Amino acids: CASSARTGGDTIYF. The variable domain in full, completed from reference TRBV5-6 and TRBJ1-3, reads DAGVTQSPTHLIKTRGQQVTLRCSPKSGHDTVSWYQQALGQGPQFIFQYYEEEERQRGNFPDRFSGHQFPNYSSELNVNALLLGDSALYLCASSARTGGDTIYFGEGSWLTVV.

This clone was seen once. This rearrangement joins TRBV7-9 to TRBJ2-1; 10 bases align to TRBD1. The germline CDR1 and CDR2 sequences are SEHNR and FQNEAQ (reference sequence). J lost 6 bases, V lost 1 base, and 3 bases had no gene match. This CDR3 has 15 residues. The CDR3 coding sequence is TGTGCCAGCAGCTTAGTCGGGACAGGGGTCAATGAGCAGTTCTTC. It translates to CASSLVGTGVNEQFF.

The J gene is TRBJ2-7, the V gene TRBV5-1; 12 bases agree with TRBD1. The CDR3 spans 15 residues. CDR1 and CDR2 (germline): SGHRS, YFSETQ. The junction had 5 bases not matched to a gene; V was cut back by 4 bases and J by 3 bases. For the CDR3, the DNA is TGCGCCAGCAGCCCGGGACAGGGGGCTGTCTACGAGCAGTACTTC. It yields the protein CASSPGQGAVYEQYF. Combining the CDR3 with reference TRBV5-1 and TRBJ2-7 gives the whole variable domain KAGVTQTPRYLIKTRGQQVTLSCSPISGHRSVSWYQQTPGQGLQFLFEYFSETQRNKGNFPGRFSGRQFSNSRSEMNVSTLELGDSALYLCASSPGQGAVYEQYFGPGTRLTVT.

This clone was recorded once. The rearrangement uses TRBV10-2 and TRBJ2-6; 7 bases map to TRBD2. Germline trimming cut 7 bases from V and 0 bases from J; bases unmatched to any gene: 3. The CDR3 spans 15 residues. CDR1 is WSHSY, CDR2 SAAADI, per germline. The CDR3 DNA reads as TGCGCCAGCATCGGGGGGATCTCTGGGGCCAACGTCCTGACTTTC. Translated: CASIGGISGANVLTF.

This clone was seen a handful of times. This chain joins TRBV28 and TRBJ2-2; D is possibly TRBD2 (5 bases). The germline V gene encodes CDR1 MDHEN and CDR2 SYDVKM. Trimming took off 8 bases at V and 5 bases at J, with 15 bases between the two ends. The CDR3 has 14 amino acids. The CDR3 spells CASGEGWRTGELFF. The CDR3 DNA reads as TGTGCCAGCGGTGAGGGTTGGCGGACCGGGGAGCTGTTTTTT.

This chain connects TRBV7-3 to TRBJ2-1; the match to TRBD2 covers 8 bases. CDR1 SGHTA and CDR2 FQGTGA come from the germline V gene. After removal of 4 bases from V and 4 bases from J, the junction contained 6 bases not matched to a gene. This CDR3 is built from 15 residues. The CDR3 DNA reads as TGTGCCAGCAGCTCCCTGAGCGGGGGTTACAATGAGCAGTTCTTC. Its translation is CASSSLSGGYNEQFF.

The chain links TRBV27 to TRBJ2-7, with D hard to call. Germline V lookup: CDR1 MNHEY, CDR2 SMNVEV (reference sequence). V was clipped by 3 bases and J by 1 base, with 7 bases between them. The CDR3 extends over 13 amino acids. This CDR3 is CASSLGQSYEQYF. In DNA form, the CDR3 reads TGTGCCAGCAGTTTGGGCCAGTCCTACGAGCAGTACTTC.

V is TRBV27 and J is TRBJ2-3, with a possible D match to TRBD2 (6 bases). Germline assignment: CDR1 MNHEY and CDR2 SMNVEV (reference sequence). Trimming took off 6 bases at V and 6 bases at J, with 19 bases between the two ends. CDR3 length: 15 residues. In nucleotides, the CDR3 is TGTGCCAGCAGAACTTTTACGGGGGTGGGGGATACGCAGTATTTT. This translates into CASRTFTGVGDTQYF.

This sequence joins TRBV7-2 and TRBJ2-5; possible D gene TRBD2, 5 bases. The V end was cut by 5 bases, the J end by 4 bases, with 11 bases between. The CDR3 has 13 residues. Germline V CDR1 and CDR2: SGHTA, FQGNSA. CDR3 amino acids: CASSPAGRETQYF. The CDR3 DNA sequence: TGTGCCAGCAGCCCCGCGGGCAGAGAGACCCAGTACTTC.

V is TRBV4-1 and J is TRBJ2-1; 9 positions match TRBD2. The CDR3 has 19 amino acids. V shed 5 bases, J shed 0 bases, and the junction held 14 bases outside the gene matches. The V gene's germline CDR1 is MGHRA and CDR2 YSYEKL. The CDR3 loop is CASSSPGREGRVSYNEQFF. The CDR3 DNA is TGCGCCAGCAGCTCGCCAGGGCGGGAGGGCCGCGTCTCCTACAATGAGCAGTTCTTC.

This clone showed up just once. The chain recombines TRBV5-6 with TRBJ1-2; TRBD1 aligns across 10 bases. The V gene's germline CDR1 is SGHDT and CDR2 YYEEEE. The V segment lost 2 bases and the J segment 8 bases; nucleotides outside the gene matches: 6. CDR3 length: 14 amino acids. The CDR3 coding sequence is TGTGCCAGCAGCTTTGACAGGGGGCAACGAGGCTACACCTTC. Translated: CASSFDRGQRGYTF.

The CDR3 loop reads CASSLYGTSVENEQFF. The CDR3 DNA reads TGCGCCAGCAGCTTGTACGGGACTAGCGTAGAGAATGAGCAGTTCTTC. V and J are TRBV5-1 and TRBJ2-1, with 10 bases matching TRBD2. The CDR3 extends over 16 amino acids. With 1 base clipped from V and 7 bases from J, the junction kept 8 bases outside the gene matches. Germline loops: CDR1 SGHRS, CDR2 YFSETQ.

This clone was detected once. The chain carries TRBV5-4 and TRBJ2-3; D is unresolved. This CDR3 comprises 14 residues. The germline V and J ends were trimmed by 2 bases and 0 bases, with 7 bases remaining between them. Germline V gene lookup returns CDR1 SGHNT and CDR2 YYREEE (reference sequence). Written as DNA, the CDR3 is TGTGCCAGCAGCTTCACTCTTAGCACAGATACGCAGTATTTT. Its translation is CASSFTLSTDTQYF.